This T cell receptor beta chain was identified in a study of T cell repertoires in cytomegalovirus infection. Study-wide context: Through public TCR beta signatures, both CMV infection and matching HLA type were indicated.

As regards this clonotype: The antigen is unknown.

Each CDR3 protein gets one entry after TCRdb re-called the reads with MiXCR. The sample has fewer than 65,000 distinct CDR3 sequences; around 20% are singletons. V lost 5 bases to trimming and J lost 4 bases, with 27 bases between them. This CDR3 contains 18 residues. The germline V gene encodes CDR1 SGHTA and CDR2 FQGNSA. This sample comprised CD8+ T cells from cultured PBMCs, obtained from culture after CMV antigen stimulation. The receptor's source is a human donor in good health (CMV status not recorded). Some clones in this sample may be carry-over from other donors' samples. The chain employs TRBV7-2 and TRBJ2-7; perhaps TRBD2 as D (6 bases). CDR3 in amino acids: CASSRQPPWEASYYEQYF. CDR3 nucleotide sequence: TGTGCCAGCAGCCGGCAACCACCGTGGGAGGCTAGTTATTACGAGCAGTACTTC.